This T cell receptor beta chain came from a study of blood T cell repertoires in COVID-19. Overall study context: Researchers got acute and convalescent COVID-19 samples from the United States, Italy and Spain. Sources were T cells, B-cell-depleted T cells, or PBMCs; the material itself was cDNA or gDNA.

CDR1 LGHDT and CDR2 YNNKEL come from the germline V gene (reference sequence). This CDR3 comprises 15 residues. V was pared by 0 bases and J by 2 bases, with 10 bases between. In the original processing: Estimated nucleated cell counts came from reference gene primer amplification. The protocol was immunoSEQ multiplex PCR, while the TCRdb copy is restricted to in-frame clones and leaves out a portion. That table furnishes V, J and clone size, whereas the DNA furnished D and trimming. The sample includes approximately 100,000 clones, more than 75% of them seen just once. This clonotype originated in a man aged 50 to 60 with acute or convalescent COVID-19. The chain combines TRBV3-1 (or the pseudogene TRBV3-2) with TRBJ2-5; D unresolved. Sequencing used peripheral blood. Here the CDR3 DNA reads TGTGCCAGCAGCCAAGAGAGGCGGCAGCAAGAGACCCAGTACTTC. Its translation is CASSQERRQQETQYF.